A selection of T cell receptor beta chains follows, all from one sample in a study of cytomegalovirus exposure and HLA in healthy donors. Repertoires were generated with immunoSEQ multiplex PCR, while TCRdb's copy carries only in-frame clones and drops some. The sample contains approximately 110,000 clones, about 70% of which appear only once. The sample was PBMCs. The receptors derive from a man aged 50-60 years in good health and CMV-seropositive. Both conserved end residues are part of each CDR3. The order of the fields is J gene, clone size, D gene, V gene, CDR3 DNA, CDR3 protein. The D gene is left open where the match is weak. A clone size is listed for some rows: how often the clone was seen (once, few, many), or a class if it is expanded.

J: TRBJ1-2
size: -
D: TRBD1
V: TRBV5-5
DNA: TGTGCCAGCAGCCACTTCGACAGGGCGGAGGGCTACACCTTC
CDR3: CASSHFDRAEGYTF

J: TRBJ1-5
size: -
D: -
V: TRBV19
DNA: TGTGCCAGTAGTTCTGCGGGGAGGACCTACAATCAGCCCCAGCATTTT
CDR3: CASSSAGRTYNQPQHF

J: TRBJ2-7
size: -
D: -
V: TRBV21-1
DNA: TGTGCCAGCAGCAAAGCCCAGGACAGGTCCTACGAGCAGTACTTC
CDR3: CASSKAQDRSYEQYF

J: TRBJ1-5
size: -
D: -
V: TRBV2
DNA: TGTGCCAGCAAGAACGAGGCATATAGCAATCAGCCCCAGCATTTT
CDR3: CASKNEAYSNQPQHF

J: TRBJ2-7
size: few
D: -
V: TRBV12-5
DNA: TGTGCTAGTGGCCCCACACGGAGGTCCTACGAGCAGTACTTC
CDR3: CASGPTRRSYEQYF

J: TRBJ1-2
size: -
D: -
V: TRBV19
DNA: TGTGCCACGAGAGGTACAGGTCGACCCGTCTTC
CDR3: CATRGTGRPVF

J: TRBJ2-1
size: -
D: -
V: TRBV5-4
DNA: TGTGCCAGCAGTCCGGGAGACGCCAGCGGCAATGAGCAGTTCTTC
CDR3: CASSPGDASGNEQFF

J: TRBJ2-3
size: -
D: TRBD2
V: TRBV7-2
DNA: TGTGCCAGCAGCTTAGAAGGTAGCGGGGGGCCCACAGATACGCAGTATTTT
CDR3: CASSLEGSGGPTDTQYF

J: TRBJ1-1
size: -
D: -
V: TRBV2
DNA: TGTGCCAGCAGTCCGGATCTGACAGGGAACACTGAAGCTTTCTTT
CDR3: CASSPDLTGNTEAFF

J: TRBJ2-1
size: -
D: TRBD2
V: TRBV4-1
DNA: TGCGCCAGCAGCCGTACCGATAGCGGGGGGAGCTCCTACAATGAGCAGTTCTTC
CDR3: CASSRTDSGGSSYNEQFF

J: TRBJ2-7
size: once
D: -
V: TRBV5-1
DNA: TGCGCCAGCAGCTTGGCCCCCCGGAGGACAGTCTCCTACGAGCAGTACTTC
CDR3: CASSLAPRRTVSYEQYF

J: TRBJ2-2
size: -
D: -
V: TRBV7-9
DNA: TGTGCCAGCAGCCCCTGGGACAATGCCGGGGAGCTGTTTTTT
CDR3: CASSPWDNAGELFF

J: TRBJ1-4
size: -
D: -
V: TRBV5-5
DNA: TGTGCCAGCAGCTTAAGACTGCCTAATGAAAAACTGTTTTTT
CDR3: CASSLRLPNEKLFF

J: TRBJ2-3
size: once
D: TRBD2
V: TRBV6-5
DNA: TGTGCCAGCAGTTACGGGCTAGCGGGGAGCACAGATACGCAGTATTTT
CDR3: CASSYGLAGSTDTQYF

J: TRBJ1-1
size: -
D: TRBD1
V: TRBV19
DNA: TGTGCCAGTAGTTGGGACAGGGAGAAGGGAAGCACTGAAGCTTTCTTT
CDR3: CASSWDREKGSTEAFF

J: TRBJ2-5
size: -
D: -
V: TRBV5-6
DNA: TGTGCCAGCAGCTTGAGAGGGAGGGAGACCCAGTACTTC
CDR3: CASSLRGRETQYF

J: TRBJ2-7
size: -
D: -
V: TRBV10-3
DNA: TGTGCCATCAGTGAAGGGACTTATGACGAGCAGTACTTC
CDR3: CAISEGTYDEQYF

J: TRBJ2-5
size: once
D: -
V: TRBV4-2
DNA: TGTGCCAGCAGCCAAGGGGCCCAAGAGACCCAGTACTTC
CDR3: CASSQGAQETQYF

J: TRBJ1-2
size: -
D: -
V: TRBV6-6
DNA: TGTGCCACCCGACCCGACAGCAACTATGGCTACACCTTC
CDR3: CATRPDSNYGYTF

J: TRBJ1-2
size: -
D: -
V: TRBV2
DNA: TGTGCCAGCAGTGAAGGGAGCTCTCCGGTCTATGGCTACACCTTC
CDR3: CASSEGSSPVYGYTF

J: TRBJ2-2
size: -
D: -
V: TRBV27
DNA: TGTGCCAGCAGTCATTATTCTGCGTTGAGCACCGGGGAGCTGTTTTTT
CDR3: CASSHYSALSTGELFF

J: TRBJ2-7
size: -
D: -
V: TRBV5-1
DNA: TGCGCCAGCAGCTTGATGGGGGGAAGCTACGAGCAGTACTTC
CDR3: CASSLMGGSYEQYF

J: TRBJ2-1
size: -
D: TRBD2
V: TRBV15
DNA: TGTGCCACCAGCAGAGTTCTCGGGAGGGTTGCCTACAATGAGCAGTTCTTC
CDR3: CATSRVLGRVAYNEQFF